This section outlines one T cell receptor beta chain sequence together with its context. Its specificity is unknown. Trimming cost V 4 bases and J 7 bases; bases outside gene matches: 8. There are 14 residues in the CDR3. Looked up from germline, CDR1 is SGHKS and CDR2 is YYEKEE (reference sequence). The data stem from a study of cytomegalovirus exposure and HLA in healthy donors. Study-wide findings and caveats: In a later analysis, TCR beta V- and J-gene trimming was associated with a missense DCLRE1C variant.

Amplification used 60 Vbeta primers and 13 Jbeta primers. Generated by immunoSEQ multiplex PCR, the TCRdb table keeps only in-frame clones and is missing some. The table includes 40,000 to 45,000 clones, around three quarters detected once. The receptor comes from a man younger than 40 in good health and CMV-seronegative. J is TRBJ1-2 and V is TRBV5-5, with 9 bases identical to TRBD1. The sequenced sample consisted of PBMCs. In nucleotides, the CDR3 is TGTGCCAGCAGCCTTACGGGACAGGGCGGTGGCTACACCTTC. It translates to CASSLTGQGGGYTF.